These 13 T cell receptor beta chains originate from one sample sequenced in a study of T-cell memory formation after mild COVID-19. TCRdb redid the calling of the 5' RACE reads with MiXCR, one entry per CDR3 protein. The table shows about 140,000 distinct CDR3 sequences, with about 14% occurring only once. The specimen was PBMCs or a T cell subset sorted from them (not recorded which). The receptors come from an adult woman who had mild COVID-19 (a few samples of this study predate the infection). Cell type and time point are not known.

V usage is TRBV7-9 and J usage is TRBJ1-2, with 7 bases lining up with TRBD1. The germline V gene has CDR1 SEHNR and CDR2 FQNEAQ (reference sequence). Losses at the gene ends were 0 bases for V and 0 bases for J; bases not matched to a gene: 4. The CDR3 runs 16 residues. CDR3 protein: CASSLALGQANYGYTF. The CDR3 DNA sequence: TGTGCCAGCAGCTTAGCGCTCGGACAGGCTAACTATGGCTACACCTTC.

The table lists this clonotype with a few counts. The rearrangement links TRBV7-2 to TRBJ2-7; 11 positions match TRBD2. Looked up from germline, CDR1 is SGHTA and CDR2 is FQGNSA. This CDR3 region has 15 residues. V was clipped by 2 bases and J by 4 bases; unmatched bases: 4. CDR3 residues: CASSLRLAGGYEQYF. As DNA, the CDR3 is TGTGCCAGCAGCTTACGGCTAGCGGGAGGTTACGAGCAGTACTTC.

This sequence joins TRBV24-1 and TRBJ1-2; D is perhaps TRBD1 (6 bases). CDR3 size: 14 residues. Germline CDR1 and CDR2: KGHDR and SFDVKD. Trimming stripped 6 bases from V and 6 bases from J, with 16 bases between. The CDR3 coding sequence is TGTGCCACCAGTCCACAGGGAAGATGGAATGGCTACACCTTC. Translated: CATSPQGRWNGYTF.

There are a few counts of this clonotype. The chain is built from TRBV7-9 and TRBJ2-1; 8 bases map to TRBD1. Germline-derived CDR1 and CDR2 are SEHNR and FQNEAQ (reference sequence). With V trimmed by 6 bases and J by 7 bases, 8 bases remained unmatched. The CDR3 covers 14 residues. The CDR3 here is CASSRTGTGNEQFF. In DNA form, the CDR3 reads TGTGCCAGCAGTCGTACCGGGACAGGTAATGAGCAGTTCTTC.

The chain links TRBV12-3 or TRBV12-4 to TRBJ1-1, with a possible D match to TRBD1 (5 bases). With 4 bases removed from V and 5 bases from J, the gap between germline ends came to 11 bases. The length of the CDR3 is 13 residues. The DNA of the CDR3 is TGTGCCAGCAGTTCCGGGGGTGGGACTGAAGCTTTCTTT. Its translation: CASSSGGGTEAFF.

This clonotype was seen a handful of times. CDR3 in amino acids: CSVEDSFEYEAFF. DNA of the CDR3: TGCAGCGTTGAAGATTCATTCGAGTATGAAGCTTTCTTT. The rearrangement links TRBV29-1 to TRBJ1-1; D ambiguous. From germline, CDR1 is SQVTM and CDR2 ANQGSEA. The ends were cut back, 0 bases at V and 7 bases at J, with 12 bases in the middle. This CDR3 is 13 amino acids long.

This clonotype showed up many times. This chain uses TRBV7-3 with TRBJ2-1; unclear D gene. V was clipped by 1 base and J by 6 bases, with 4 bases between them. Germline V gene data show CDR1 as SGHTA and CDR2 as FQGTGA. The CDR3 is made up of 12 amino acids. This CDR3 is CASSLIGNEQFF. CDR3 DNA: TGTGCCAGCAGCTTAATAGGCAATGAGCAGTTCTTC.

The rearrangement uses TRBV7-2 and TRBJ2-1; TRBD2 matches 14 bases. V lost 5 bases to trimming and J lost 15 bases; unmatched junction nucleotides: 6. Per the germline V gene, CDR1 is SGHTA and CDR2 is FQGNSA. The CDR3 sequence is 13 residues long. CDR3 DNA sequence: TGTGCCAGCAGCCCCTGGACTAGCGGGAGGCGGTTCTTC. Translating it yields CASSPWTSGRRFF.

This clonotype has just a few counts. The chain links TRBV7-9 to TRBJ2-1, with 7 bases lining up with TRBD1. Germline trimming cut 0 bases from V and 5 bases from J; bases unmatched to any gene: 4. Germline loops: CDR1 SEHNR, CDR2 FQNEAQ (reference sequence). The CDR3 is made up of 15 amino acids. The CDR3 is CASSLARGLDNEQFF. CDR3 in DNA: TGTGCCAGCAGCTTAGCCAGGGGGTTGGACAATGAGCAGTTCTTC.

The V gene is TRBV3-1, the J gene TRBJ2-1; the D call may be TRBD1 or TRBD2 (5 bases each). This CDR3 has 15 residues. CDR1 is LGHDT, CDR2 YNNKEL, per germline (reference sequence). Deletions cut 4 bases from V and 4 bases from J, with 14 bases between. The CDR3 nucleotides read TGTGCCAGCAGCCCCGGGACCCCCATTTACAATGAGCAGTTCTTC. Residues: CASSPGTPIYNEQFF.

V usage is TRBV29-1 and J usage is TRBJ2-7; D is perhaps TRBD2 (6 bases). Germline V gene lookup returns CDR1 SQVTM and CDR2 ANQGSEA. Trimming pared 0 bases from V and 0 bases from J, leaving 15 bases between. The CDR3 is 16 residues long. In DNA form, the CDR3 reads TGCAGCGTTGAAGATTGGACGGGGGAAAGCTCCTACGAGCAGTACTTC. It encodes CSVEDWTGESSYEQYF.

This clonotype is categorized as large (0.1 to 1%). CDR3 sequence reads: CATSRDRVDTQYF. CDR3 DNA: TGTGCCACCAGCAGAGATAGGGTAGATACGCAGTATTTT. The chain is built from TRBV15 and TRBJ2-3; D gene uncertain. The CDR3 totals 13 residues. V gave up 0 bases and J gave up 5 bases, with 6 bases separating them. Germline V gives CDR1 LNHNV, CDR2 YYDKDF (reference sequence).

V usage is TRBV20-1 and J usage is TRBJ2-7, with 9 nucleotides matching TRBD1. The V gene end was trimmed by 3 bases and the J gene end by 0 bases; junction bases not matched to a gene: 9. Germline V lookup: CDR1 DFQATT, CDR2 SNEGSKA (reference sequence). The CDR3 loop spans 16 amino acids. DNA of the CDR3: TGCAGTGCTAGGGGACAGGGTTCCCGGACCTCCTACGAGCAGTACTTC. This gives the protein CSARGQGSRTSYEQYF.